The 29 T cell receptor beta chains presented below share a single source sample, sequenced in a study of CD8 T cells in ankylosing spondylitis. Using its own MiXCR run on the 5' RACE reads, TCRdb lists one record per CDR3 protein. Among about 24,000 distinct CDR3 sequences listed, roughly 13% were seen once. Sequencing was done on a sample of blood. All receptors come from a male donor with ankylosing spondylitis or in good health (not recorded which).

This clonotype has a handful of counts. J is TRBJ1-4 and V is TRBV29-1; the match to TRBD1 covers 7 bases. The CDR3 runs 13 residues. Trimming cost V 2 bases and J 6 bases; bases outside gene matches: 3. Per germline, CDR1 SQVTM and CDR2 ANQGSEA. The CDR3: CSVEQGGDEKLFF. The CDR3 bases are TGCAGCGTTGAACAAGGGGGCGATGAAAAACTGTTTTTT.

The chain joins TRBV7-6 to TRBJ2-1, with 14 bases that match TRBD2. CDR3 length: 16 amino acids. V lost 5 bases and J lost 7; bases outside the gene matches: 7. Per germline, CDR1 SGHVS and CDR2 FNYEAQ. The CDR3 protein is CASSPTSGRDWNEQFF. DNA for the CDR3: TGTGCCAGCAGCCCGACTAGCGGGAGGGATTGGAATGAGCAGTTCTTC.

This clonotype was picked up many times. V and J are TRBV28 and TRBJ1-1, with a possible D match to TRBD1 (5 bases). The germline V and J ends were trimmed by 6 bases and 1 base, with 12 bases remaining between them. The germline V gene encodes CDR1 MDHEN and CDR2 SYDVKM. This CDR3 comprises 14 residues. In nucleotides, the CDR3 is TGTGCCAGCAGCCTGGCCAGGGAGAACACTGAAGCTTTCTTT. Translating gives CASSLARENTEAFF.

The CDR3 sequence is CASSVGLAGVSSTDTQYF. The CDR3 DNA follows: TGTGCCAGCAGCGTCGGACTAGCGGGGGTCTCTAGCACAGATACGCAGTATTTT. V gene TRBV7-9 combines with J gene TRBJ2-3; 13 nucleotides match TRBD2. With V trimmed by 5 bases and J by 0 bases, 8 bases remained unmatched. The CDR3 spans 18 residues. Germline V gene sequence: CDR1 SEHNR, CDR2 FQNEAQ (reference sequence). Together with reference TRBV7-9 and TRBJ2-3, the CDR3 gives the full variable domain: DTGVSQNPRHKITKRGQNVTFRCDPISEHNRLYWYRQTLGQGPEFLTYFQNEAQLEKSRLLSDRFSAERPKGSFSTLEIQRTEQGDSAMYLCASSVGLAGVSSTDTQYFGPGTRLTVL.

This clonotype showed up many times. This chain joins TRBV4-2 and TRBJ2-1; D assignment may be TRBD1 or TRBD2 (5 bases each). From germline, CDR1 is LGHNA and CDR2 YNFKEQ. The V end was cut by 0 bases, the J end by 5 bases, with 14 bases between. The CDR3 is 16 residues long. For the CDR3, the DNA is TGTGCCAGCAGCCAAGATGAGGGGTTAGCGCACAATGAGCAGTTCTTC. This gives the protein CASSQDEGLAHNEQFF.

The chain recombines TRBV29-1 with TRBJ2-2; tentatively, D is TRBD2 (5 bases). Germline CDR1 and CDR2: SQVTM and ANQGSEA. The CDR3 extends over 12 amino acids. Trimming removed 6 bases from V and 6 bases from J, with 11 bases in between. The CDR3 DNA reads TGCAGCGTAGGAGGATCCTCCGGGGAGCTGTTTTTT. Amino acid sequence: CSVGGSSGELFF.

This clonotype was observed a handful of times. The rearrangement uses TRBV7-2 and TRBJ1-1; D unclear. Trimming took 2 bases from V and 8 from J, leaving 15 bases between them. This CDR3 is built from 14 residues. Germline V gene lookup returns CDR1 SGHTA and CDR2 FQGNSA. The DNA of the CDR3 is TGTGCCAGCAGCTTAACTTCGGGGAGGGAAGAAGCTTTCTTT. Protein sequence: CASSLTSGREEAFF.

This chain joins TRBV19 and TRBJ2-2; D possibly matches TRBD1 or TRBD2 (5 bases each). V dropped 3 bases and J dropped 0 bases, with 11 bases sitting between them. Germline V gene sequence: CDR1 LNHDA, CDR2 SQIVND (reference sequence). There are 16 residues in the CDR3. DNA for the CDR3: TGTGCCAGTAGTATGAGGGGCCCCACGAACACCGGGGAGCTGTTTTTT. Translating it yields CASSMRGPTNTGELFF.

To note about this clonotype: Germline and junction disagree at one end, which may indicate a read error. The chain carries TRBV7-3 and TRBJ2-1, with D maybe TRBD2 (5 bases). The germline V gene encodes CDR1 SGHTA and CDR2 FQGTGA. CDR3 length: 12 amino acids. The CDR3 sequence is CASSLNSGEQFF. CDR3 DNA: TGTGCCAGCAGTTTAAATTCGGGAGAGCAGTTCTTC.

The chain combines TRBV6-2 or TRBV6-3 with TRBJ2-1; 9 bases are shared with TRBD1. The J segment lost 3 bases and the V segment lost 5 bases, leaving 5 bases of the junction unmatched. The CDR3 length is 15 residues. Germline lookup yields CDR1 MNHEY and CDR2 SVGEGT. The CDR3 DNA reads as TGTGCCAGCAGTAATCGACAGGGGGGCTACAATGAGCAGTTCTTC. This translates into CASSNRQGGYNEQFF.

This chain uses TRBV15 with TRBJ1-4, with D hard to call. The V end lost 0 bases, the J end lost 0 bases, and 8 bases lay between the germline ends. Germline V CDR1 and CDR2: LNHNV, YYDKDF (reference sequence). CDR3 length equals 16 residues. CDR3 residues: CATSRDGTATNEKLFF. The CDR3 DNA reads as TGTGCCACCAGCAGAGACGGAACTGCAACTAATGAAAAACTGTTTTTT.

The table lists this clonotype with many counts. The J gene is TRBJ2-1, the V gene TRBV3-1; D ambiguous. The CDR3 has 15 residues. Germline CDR1 LGHDT, CDR2 YNNKEL (reference sequence). Trimming removed 0 bases from V and 4 bases from J, with 10 bases in between. DNA of the CDR3: TGTGCCAGCAGCCAAGATAAGGCCCCATACAATGAGCAGTTCTTC. This codes for CASSQDKAPYNEQFF.

This rearrangement joins TRBV2 to TRBJ2-7, with a tentative D call TRBD1 (6 bases). V was cut by 8 bases and J by 3 bases, with 11 bases left in between. CDR1 and CDR2 (germline): SNHLY, FYNNEI. This CDR3 is built from 12 residues. The CDR3 here is CASGTRYYEQYF. In nucleotides, the CDR3 is TGTGCCAGCGGGACAAGGTACTACGAGCAGTACTTC.

The chain couples TRBV28 to TRBJ1-3; TRBD1 agrees at 7 bases. Trimming removed 7 bases from V and 4 bases from J; junction bases left unmatched: 4. The CDR3 length is 13 residues. Germline V lookup: CDR1 MDHEN, CDR2 SYDVKM. The CDR3 protein is CASTDRAGNTIYF. Here the CDR3 DNA reads TGTGCCAGCACCGACAGGGCCGGAAACACCATATATTTT.

This clonotype has more than one count but fewer than ten. The chain links TRBV12-3 or TRBV12-4 to TRBJ2-2; D assignment may be TRBD1 or TRBD2 (5 bases each). The CDR3 sequence is 16 residues long. V was pared by 7 bases and J by 4 bases, with 19 bases between. In DNA form, the CDR3 reads TGTGCCAGCACCTTTGGGGGTTCGGGCAGCACCGGGGAGCTGTTTTTT. This gives the protein CASTFGGSGSTGELFF.

This clonotype has more than one count but fewer than ten. The V gene is TRBV2, the J gene TRBJ2-3; 8 bases agree with TRBD2. The CDR3 is 14 amino acids. V was pared by 6 bases and J by 4 bases, with 6 bases of the junction left unmatched. From germline, CDR1 is SNHLY and CDR2 FYNNEI. CDR3 coding DNA: TGTGCCAGCAGAGCGGGGGTGGTGGCAGATACGCAGTATTTT. Translation gives CASRAGVVADTQYF.

This chain uses TRBV4-2 with TRBJ2-7, with D uncertain. The germline gives CDR1 LGHNA, CDR2 YNFKEQ. This CDR3 is 14 amino acids long. Trimming left V 4 bases short and J 0 bases short, with 10 bases between. DNA for the CDR3: TGTGCCAGCAGCCCGGAGAGGCTCTCCTACGAGCAGTACTTC. It is translated as CASSPERLSYEQYF.

Ten or more counts support this clonotype. The chain joins TRBV14 to TRBJ2-3; TRBD2 matches 8 bases. This CDR3 contains 15 residues. The V segment lost 5 bases and the J segment 5 bases; nucleotides outside the gene matches: 9. Germline CDR1 and CDR2: SGHDN and FVKESK. The CDR3, as DNA: TGTGCCAGCAGCTTCCGGGGGGGCCATGGAGATACGCAGTATTTT. Translation gives CASSFRGGHGDTQYF.

This clonotype appeared a few times. The chain joins TRBV29-1 to TRBJ1-4; the D gene is possibly TRBD1 (5 bases). This CDR3 has 13 residues. Germline CDR1 and CDR2: SQVTM and ANQGSEA. With 6 bases removed from V and 4 bases from J, the gap between germline ends came to 12 bases. The CDR3 reads CSVGGSLNEKLFF. CDR3 coding DNA: TGCAGCGTCGGGGGGAGCCTTAATGAAAAACTGTTTTTT.

This clonotype was seen a few times. The genes are TRBV11-3 and TRBJ2-7; D is unresolved. CDR1 and CDR2 from the germline V gene are SGHNT and YENEEA. Trimming removed 1 base from V and 1 base from J, with 5 bases in between. The CDR3 sequence is 13 residues long. CDR3 region: CASSLGPSYEQYV. CDR3 DNA: TGTGCCAGCAGCTTAGGACCGTCCTACGAGCAGTACGTC.

The chain couples TRBV29-1 to TRBJ2-1, with unresolved D. V dropped 0 bases and J dropped 2 bases, with 11 bases sitting between them. Germline CDR1 SQVTM, CDR2 ANQGSEA. CDR3 size: 15 residues. The CDR3 DNA sequence: TGCAGCGTTGAAGATAGGGTAGCCCCCTACAATGAGCAGTTCTTC. Protein sequence: CSVEDRVAPYNEQFF.

The CDR3 nucleotides read TGTGCCAGCAGCTCGACGGACGGATCTTCTGGCTACACCTTC. Protein: CASSSTDGSSGYTF. The gene calls are TRBV12-3 or TRBV12-4 and TRBJ1-2, with D unresolved. The V and J ends lost 6 bases and 7 bases respectively, with 18 bases between them. The CDR3 is made up of 14 amino acids.

In its sample, this clonotype was seen a few times. The gene calls are TRBV29-1 and TRBJ2-3; 10 nucleotides align to TRBD2. J gave up 2 bases and V 7 bases, and 6 bases lay outside the gene matches. Looked up from germline, CDR1 is SQVTM and CDR2 is ANQGSEA. The CDR3 runs 14 residues. CDR3 DNA: TGCAGCGGAAAGCGGGAGGGTCTCACAGATACGCAGTATTTT. This sequence encodes CSGKREGLTDTQYF.

This clonotype showed up just a few times. The rearrangement uses TRBV7-2 and TRBJ2-2; 11 bases align to TRBD2. With V trimmed by 5 bases and J by 6 bases, 8 bases remained unmatched. From germline, CDR1 is SGHTA and CDR2 FQGNSA. This CDR3 region has 16 residues. CDR3 nucleotide sequence: TGTGCCAGCAGCCAAGGGGTAGCGGGAGGGTCCGGGGAGCTGTTTTTT. Encoded protein: CASSQGVAGGSGELFF.

This clonotype was observed a few times. This chain joins TRBV12-3 or TRBV12-4 and TRBJ2-5; TRBD1 matches at 8 bases. Losses at the gene ends were 3 bases for V and 2 bases for J; bases not matched to a gene: 5. The CDR3 contains 15 residues. This CDR3 reads CASSFTRTGQETQYF. CDR3 sequence (DNA): TGTGCCAGCAGTTTTACCCGGACAGGGCAAGAGACCCAGTACTTC.

This clonotype was seen a handful of times. V gene TRBV20-1 combines with J gene TRBJ2-7, with 14 nucleotides matching TRBD2. The V segment lost 1 base and the J segment 3 bases; nucleotides outside the gene matches: 5. This CDR3 comprises 16 residues. The germline V gene has CDR1 DFQATT and CDR2 SNEGSKA (reference sequence). The CDR3 nucleotides read TGCAGTGCTAGAGGGGGACTAGCGGGAGTGTACTACGAGCAGTACTTC. Protein: CSARGGLAGVYYEQYF.

This clonotype has ten or more counts. This chain links TRBV29-1 with TRBJ2-1; the match to TRBD1 covers 10 bases. After removal of 4 bases from V and 7 bases from J, the junction contained 10 bases not matched to a gene. The CDR3 extends over 15 amino acids. CDR1 is SQVTM, CDR2 ANQGSEA, per germline. This CDR3 reads CSVGPPRDRGNEQFF. CDR3 in DNA: TGCAGCGTTGGTCCCCCCCGGGACAGGGGAAATGAGCAGTTCTTC.

This chain links TRBV18 with TRBJ2-1, with D possibly TRBD1 on 5 matching bases. The CDR3 extends over 14 amino acids. Germline CDR1 and CDR2: KGHSH and LQKENI. Trimming took off 2 bases at V and 8 bases at J, with 13 bases between the two ends. The chain's CDR3 is CASSPRGTLDEQFF. The CDR3 DNA reads TGTGCCAGCTCACCAAGGGGAACCTTGGATGAGCAGTTCTTC.

This clonotype was counted at least ten times. The J gene is TRBJ2-3, the V gene TRBV7-9; D is uncertain. The V gene's germline CDR1 is SEHNR and CDR2 FQNEAQ (reference sequence). There are 14 residues in the CDR3. With 5 bases removed from V and 1 base from J, the gap between germline ends came to 10 bases. The CDR3 loop reads CASSSQAGTDTQYF. The CDR3 nucleotides are TGTGCCAGCAGCAGTCAGGCGGGCACAGATACGCAGTATTTT.